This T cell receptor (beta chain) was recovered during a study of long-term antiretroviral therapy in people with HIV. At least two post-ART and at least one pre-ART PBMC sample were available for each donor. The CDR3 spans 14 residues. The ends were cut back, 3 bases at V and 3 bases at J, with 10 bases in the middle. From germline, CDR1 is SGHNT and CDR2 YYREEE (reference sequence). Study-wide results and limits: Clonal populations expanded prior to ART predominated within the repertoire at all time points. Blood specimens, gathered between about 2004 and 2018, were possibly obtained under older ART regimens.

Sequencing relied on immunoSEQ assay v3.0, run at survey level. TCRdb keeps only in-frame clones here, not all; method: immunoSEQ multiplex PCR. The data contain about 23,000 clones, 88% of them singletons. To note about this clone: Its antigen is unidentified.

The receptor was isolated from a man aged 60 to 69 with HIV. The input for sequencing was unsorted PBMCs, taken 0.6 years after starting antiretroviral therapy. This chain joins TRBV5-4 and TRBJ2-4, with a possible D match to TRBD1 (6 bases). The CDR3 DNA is TGTGCCAGCAGCTCGTTGGACAGCAAAAACATTCAGTACTTC. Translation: CASSSLDSKNIQYF. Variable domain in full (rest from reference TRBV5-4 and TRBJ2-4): ETGVTQSPTHLIKTRGQQVTLRCSSQSGHNTVSWYQQALGQGPQFIFQYYREEENGRGNFPPRFSGLQFPNYSSELNVNALELDDSALYLCASSSLDSKNIQYFGAGTRLSVL.